This is a list of T cell receptor beta chains from one sample in a study of CD8+ T cells in alopecia areata. The assay was immunoSEQ multiplex PCR, and TCRdb's table has in-frame clones only and misses some. The table has 90,000 to 120,000 clones, 45% to 60% seen once. Sequences were obtained from NKG2D-low CD8+ T cells sorted from blood. Receptor source: a human donor with alopecia areata. Each CDR3 is given without its conserved first and last residue. D genes are given only for firm matches. Clone sizes are given selectively: once, few, many, or a class where the clone is expanded.

.	few	TRBV10-2	TRBJ2-5	ASSASGLQETQY
.	.	TRBV2	TRBJ1-5	ASSGWVGDSNQPQH
.	.	TRBV30	TRBJ2-1	AWSVPGEQF
.	.	TRBV9	TRBJ2-7	ASSPTGLADHYEQY
.	.	TRBV2	TRBJ1-2	ASSDYIGGDGYT
.	.	TRBV28	TRBJ2-1	ASKSSNGGISYNEQF
.	few	TRBV4-1	TRBJ1-5	ASSPGPSSNQPQH
.	.	TRBV4-2	TRBJ2-2	ASSQEGLSGAVGELF
.	few	TRBV27	TRBJ2-1	ASTGGNEQF
.	few	TRBV29-1	TRBJ2-3	SVEDPGFADTQY
.	.	TRBV6-1	TRBJ2-1	ASSQSGGSEQF
TRBD2	.	TRBV4-2	TRBJ2-7	ASSQGGGYEQY
.	.	TRBV18	TRBJ2-5	ASSPVRDPSDQY
TRBD2	once	TRBV4-1	TRBJ2-1	ASRLAGGRNEQF
.	.	TRBV5-1	TRBJ1-1	ASTPWRNHRVGNTEAF
.	.	TRBV11-2	TRBJ1-5	ASSFGVVNQPQH
.	few	TRBV7-2	TRBJ2-3	ASHPGLKGDTQY
.	.	TRBV5-1	TRBJ2-1	ASSLDVGLYNEQF
TRBD2	few	TRBV7-2	TRBJ2-5	ASSPTTSGRQQETQY
.	few	TRBV5-1	TRBJ2-5	ASSPATQETQY
TRBD2	.	TRBV6-1	TRBJ2-3	ASNAIAGDTQY
.	.	TRBV4-1	TRBJ2-1	ASSLWIENEQF
.	.	TRBV7-3	TRBJ2-1	ASSPSGLTYNEQF
.	.	TRBV20-1	TRBJ2-1	SASPYNEQF
.	once	TRBV27	TRBJ1-1	ASSPLGTEAF
TRBD1	.	TRBV28	TRBJ2-3	ASSPRGTARRADTQY
TRBD2	.	TRBV6-5	TRBJ2-7	ASTSGGGQFYEQY
.	.	TRBV7-8	TRBJ1-5	ASSLGWGGSNQPQH
TRBD2	.	TRBV5-1	TRBJ2-5	ASSLGLAGTQETQY
TRBD1	once	TRBV7-6	TRBJ1-2	ASSPGQGTPYGYT
TRBD1	.	TRBV27	TRBJ2-7	ASSLTKKQGAKEQY
.	.	TRBV28	TRBJ2-7	ASSTGNFLFSYEQY
TRBD1	few	TRBV29-1	TRBJ1-2	SVAQGAGGYT
.	few	TRBV5-6	TRBJ1-2	ASSLGWQGGGYT
.	.	TRBV13	TRBJ2-7	ASSPPVGPVPYEQY
TRBD1	.	TRBV19	TRBJ2-1	ASIGTGTYNEQF
.	.	TRBV29-1	TRBJ2-1	SVDRRNNEQF
TRBD2	once	TRBV5-1	TRBJ2-7	ASSWTSASYEQY
TRBD1	.	TRBV30	TRBJ1-2	AWTDRSDSYT
.	.	TRBV9	TRBJ1-2	ASSVGSGPKAYGYT
TRBD2	.	TRBV9	TRBJ2-7	ASSVGGRDEQY
TRBD2	.	TRBV27	TRBJ2-3	ASHRGGGTDTQY
.	once	TRBV4-1	TRBJ1-5	ASSQEYLGGDQPQH
.	once	TRBV5-1	TRBJ2-1	ASSLDLAFEQF
.	.	TRBV29-1	TRBJ2-2	SVGVTGELF
.	few	TRBV4-1	TRBJ2-1	ASSQDGGAGGNEQF
.	.	TRBV11-2	TRBJ2-1	ASSDPGVNEQF
TRBD2	.	TRBV4-2	TRBJ2-7	ASSPLAGDPATYEQY
.	.	TRBV5-6	TRBJ2-7	ASSLSVEQY